The 25 T cell receptor beta chains presented below share a single source sample, sequenced in a study of long-term antiretroviral therapy in people with HIV. Researchers report immunoSEQ v3.0 was run at survey level. Libraries were prepared by immunoSEQ multiplex PCR; TCRdb keeps only in-frame clonotypes and omits some of them. The sample has around 40,000 clones, approximately 86% seen once. Here the sequenced sample was unsorted PBMCs, taken 0.1 years before starting antiretroviral therapy. These receptors were collected from a woman between 50 and 59 years old with HIV.

This clone was observed a handful of times. The rearrangement joins TRBV2 to TRBJ1-4, with a weak D call TRBD1 (5 bases). The CDR3 is 20 amino acids. Trimming cost V 5 bases and J 0 bases, with 25 bases left between them. CDR1 and CDR2 (germline): SNHLY, FYNNEI. The CDR3 DNA reads TGTGCCAGCAGTAGGACCGGGGCCTCAACTAGGACCTCAACTAATGAAAAACTGTTTTTT. This gives the protein CASSRTGASTRTSTNEKLFF.

The rearrangement links TRBV7-2 to TRBJ1-5; TRBD1 agrees at 9 bases. Germline CDR1 and CDR2: SGHTA and FQGNSA. This CDR3 has 16 amino acids. Trimming at V came to 5 bases and at J to 4 bases, leaving 9 bases not matched to a gene. CDR3 region: CASSRTDRGRNQPQHF. The CDR3 DNA is TGTGCCAGCAGCCGCACCGACAGGGGGAGGAATCAGCCCCAGCATTTT.

This clone was observed a single time. The chain links TRBV6-5 to TRBJ1-1; 7 bases agree with TRBD1. The junction had 5 bases not matched to a gene; V was cut back by 0 bases and J by 4 bases. The CDR3 contains 15 residues. Germline assignment: CDR1 MNHEY and CDR2 SVGAGI. CDR3 residues: CASSYSRSGGTEAFF. CDR3 coding DNA: TGTGCCAGCAGTTACTCGAGATCAGGGGGCACTGAAGCTTTCTTT.

The gene calls are TRBV5-1 and TRBJ2-3; D is uncertain. This CDR3 region has 13 residues. V lost 5 bases, J lost 4 bases, and 11 bases lay in between. From germline, CDR1 is SGHRS and CDR2 YFSETQ. Written as DNA, the CDR3 is TGCGCCAGCAGTCGTGTGGGCGCAGATACGCAGTATTTT. Protein sequence: CASSRVGADTQYF.

This rearrangement joins TRBV12-5 to TRBJ2-3; D is possibly TRBD2 (5 bases). CDR3 size: 15 residues. Per the germline V gene, CDR1 is LGHNT and CDR2 is FRNRAP. The V and J ends lost 5 bases and 3 bases respectively, with 15 bases between them. The CDR3 loop is CASGPGEPITDTQYF. DNA for the CDR3: TGTGCTAGTGGTCCCGGGGAGCCGATTACAGATACGCAGTATTTT.

In its sample, this clone was seen a few times. The CDR3 region is CAWTGQVEAFF. The CDR3 DNA reads TGTGCCTGGACAGGGCAGGTTGAAGCTTTCTTT. The V gene is TRBV30, the J gene TRBJ1-1; D may be TRBD1 (5 bases). The CDR3 is 11 amino acids. In germline, CDR1 is GTSNPN, CDR2 SVGIG (reference sequence). V dropped 4 bases and J dropped 7 bases, with 10 bases sitting between them.

The genes are TRBV4-1 and TRBJ1-2; weak D call: TRBD1 (5 bases). Per the germline V gene, CDR1 is MGHRA and CDR2 is YSYEKL. The CDR3 sequence is 15 residues long. V gave up 0 bases and J gave up 5 bases, with 13 bases separating them. CDR3 amino acids: CASSQDGTTFYGYTF. The DNA of the CDR3 is TGCGCCAGCAGCCAAGATGGGACGACCTTTTATGGCTACACCTTC.

J is TRBJ1-2 and V is TRBV10-3, with 8 positions matching TRBD1. The CDR3 is 14 amino acids. V shed 7 bases, J shed 4 bases, and the junction held 8 bases outside the gene matches. Germline CDR1 reads ENHRY; CDR2 reads SYGVKD. CDR3 amino acids: CAITSDRGAYGYTF. CDR3 nucleotide sequence: TGTGCCATCACCTCCGACAGGGGCGCCTATGGCTACACCTTC.

This sequence joins TRBV7-2 and TRBJ2-2; TRBD2 matches 10 bases. Unmatched junction bases numbered 5, after V lost 5 bases and J lost 5 bases. The CDR3 is 15 amino acids. Germline CDR1 SGHTA, CDR2 FQGNSA. The CDR3 reads CASSKSGGETGELFF. CDR3 DNA sequence: TGTGCCAGCAGCAAAAGCGGGGGGGAGACCGGGGAGCTGTTTTTT. Variable domain in full (rest from reference TRBV7-2 and TRBJ2-2): GAGVSQSPSNKVTEKGKDVELRCDPISGHTALYWYRQSLGQGLEFLIYFQGNSAPDKSGLPSDRFSAERTGGSVSTLTIQRTQQEDSAVYLCASSKSGGETGELFFGEGSRLTVL.

V gene TRBV19 combines with J gene TRBJ1-6; possibly TRBD1 for D (5 bases). V was clipped by 3 bases and J by 6 bases, with 15 bases between them. CDR3 length equals 16 residues. CDR1 LNHDA and CDR2 SQIVND come from the germline V gene (reference sequence). This CDR3 is CASSIPRGATNSPLHF. The CDR3 region has the DNA TGTGCCAGTAGTATCCCTCGTGGGGCCACTAATTCACCCCTCCACTTT.

The chain employs TRBV11-1 and TRBJ2-6; D remains unclear. The germline CDR1 and CDR2 sequences are SGHAT and FQDESV (reference sequence). V lost 3 bases, J lost 2 bases, and 11 bases lay in between. The CDR3 has 16 residues. The CDR3 region is CASSLDPSPGANVLTF. The CDR3 nucleotides read TGTGCCAGCAGCTTGGACCCGAGTCCTGGGGCCAACGTCCTGACTTTC.

This clone appeared once. The rearrangement uses TRBV7-9 and TRBJ1-5; 7 bases align to TRBD1. This CDR3 contains 14 residues. The germline V gene has CDR1 SEHNR and CDR2 FQNEAQ (reference sequence). V lost 5 bases and J lost 6; bases outside the gene matches: 7. The CDR3 bases are TGTGCCAGCAGCGAGACGACAGGGCTTCAGCCCCAGCATTTT. This encodes CASSETTGLQPQHF.

V is TRBV6-6 and J is TRBJ1-1; the D is unclear. The CDR3 runs 15 residues. Trimming shortened V by 0 bases and J by 1 base, and 9 bases separated the two germline ends. Germline V gene data show CDR1 as MNHNY and CDR2 as SVGAGI (reference sequence). CDR3 DNA sequence: TGTGCCAGCAGTTACTCATCCCGGAGGAACACTGAAGCTTTCTTT. This codes for CASSYSSRRNTEAFF.

The V and J genes are TRBV7-3 and TRBJ2-5; 7 bases agree with TRBD2. Germline trimming cut 2 bases from V and 2 bases from J; bases unmatched to any gene: 8. There are 16 residues in the CDR3. Germline V gives CDR1 SGHTA, CDR2 FQGTGA. CDR3 DNA: TGTGCCAGCAGCTTAGATGGCGGGGGTCCGCAAGAGACCCAGTACTTC. Protein: CASSLDGGGPQETQYF.

The rearrangement joins TRBV5-6 to TRBJ1-1; 7 bases agree with TRBD1. With V trimmed by 1 base and J by 5 bases, 5 bases remained unmatched. This CDR3 has 14 residues. Germline loops: CDR1 SGHDT, CDR2 YYEEEE. The CDR3 sequence is CASSLWRGRTEAFF. For the CDR3, the DNA is TGTGCCAGCAGCTTGTGGAGGGGGCGGACTGAAGCTTTCTTT.

The table lists this clone with a count of one. V and J are TRBV5-4 and TRBJ1-2; possible D gene TRBD1, 6 bases. Trimming removed 2 bases at V and 8 bases at J, with 22 bases between. The CDR3 totals 16 residues. Germline CDR1 reads SGHNT; CDR2 reads YYREEE (reference sequence). The CDR3 protein is CASSFAYSQGTTGYTF. CDR3 coding DNA: TGTGCCAGCAGCTTTGCCTATTCCCAGGGGACGACCGGCTACACCTTC.

A few counts support this clone. The chain couples TRBV7-9 to TRBJ1-2, with D tentatively TRBD1 (5 bases). V dropped 5 bases and J dropped 6 bases, with 13 bases sitting between them. Germline CDR1 is SEHNR and CDR2 is FQNEAQ (reference sequence). The CDR3 loop spans 13 amino acids. CDR3 sequence: CASSEPGPDGYTF. CDR3 sequence (DNA): TGTGCCAGCAGCGAGCCGGGGCCGGATGGCTACACCTTC. The full variable domain, in which reference TRBV7-9 and TRBJ1-2 provide the parts outside the CDR3, is DTGVSQNPRHKITKRGQNVTFRCDPISEHNRLYWYRQTLGQGPEFLTYFQNEAQLEKSRLLSDRFSAERPKGSFSTLEIQRTEQGDSAMYLCASSEPGPDGYTFGSGTRLTVV.

This clone has just a few counts. The CDR3 loop is CASSSGLGEGVGNTIYF. The CDR3 coding sequence is TGTGCCAGCAGTTCCGGCCTTGGGGAGGGGGTAGGAAACACCATATATTTT. The chain couples TRBV27 to TRBJ1-3, with D possibly matching TRBD1 (6 bases). V was cut by 4 bases and J by 4 bases, with 20 bases left in between. The CDR3 contains 17 residues. Germline CDR1 is MNHEY and CDR2 is SMNVEV (reference sequence).

V is TRBV14 and J is TRBJ1-5, with D unresolved. Per the germline V gene, CDR1 is SGHDN and CDR2 is FVKESK. The length of the CDR3 is 13 residues. Trimming removed 0 bases at V and 7 bases at J, with 7 bases between. This CDR3 reads CASSQDRRQPQHF. Here the CDR3 DNA reads TGTGCCAGCAGCCAAGACAGGCGCCAGCCCCAGCATTTT.

The V call is TRBV6-1, the J call TRBJ1-1; D remains ambiguous. With 3 bases removed from V and 3 bases from J, the gap between germline ends came to 8 bases. The CDR3 is made up of 13 amino acids. Germline V gene sequence: CDR1 MNHNS, CDR2 SASEGT. Here the CDR3 reads CASSDQIHTEAFF. The CDR3 bases are TGTGCCAGCAGTGACCAAATTCACACTGAAGCTTTCTTT.

This chain connects TRBV25-1 to TRBJ1-1; 8 bases are shared with TRBD1. Germline CDR1 reads MGHDK; CDR2 reads SYGVNS. This CDR3 has 13 amino acids. Trimming cost V 1 base and J 11 bases; bases outside gene matches: 6. In DNA form, the CDR3 reads TGTGCCAGCAGTGAATGGGAACAGGGGGTGGCTTTCTTT. Translating gives CASSEWEQGVAFF.

This clone was recorded once. This chain joins TRBV5-1 and TRBJ2-1; D perhaps matches TRBD2 (5 bases). Looked up from germline, CDR1 is SGHRS and CDR2 is YFSETQ. The V end lost 5 bases, the J end lost 0 bases, and 15 bases lay between the germline ends. The CDR3 is 16 amino acids. The CDR3: CASSLSTGNSYNEQFF. For the CDR3, the DNA is TGCGCCAGCAGTTTATCGACGGGGAACTCCTACAATGAGCAGTTCTTC.

This clone is a singleton in its sample. This chain joins TRBV30 and TRBJ1-2; TRBD1 matches at 8 bases. The CDR3 covers 16 residues. V trimming: 3 bases; J trimming: 2 bases; junction bases outside the gene matches: 11. Germline V gives CDR1 GTSNPN, CDR2 SVGIG (reference sequence). As DNA, the CDR3 is TGTGCCTGGAGCGCTTCGGACAGGGTCCCGAACTATGGCTACACCTTC. This codes for CAWSASDRVPNYGYTF.

The rearrangement joins TRBV7-2 to TRBJ2-2, with 11 nucleotides matching TRBD1. CDR1 is SGHTA, CDR2 FQGNSA, per germline. This CDR3 region has 15 residues. Germline trimming cut 5 bases from V and 5 bases from J; bases unmatched to any gene: 4. The CDR3 loop reads CASSRDRGGTGELFF. The DNA of the CDR3 is TGTGCCAGCAGCCGGGACAGGGGGGGGACCGGGGAGCTGTTTTTT.

CDR3 nucleotide sequence: TGCGCCAGCAGCTTGGACCATAAAGGGGGCGCCGGCTACACCTTC. This codes for CASSLDHKGGAGYTF. The genes are TRBV5-1 and TRBJ1-2, with 7 bases aligning to TRBD1. The CDR3 totals 15 residues. In germline, CDR1 is SGHRS, CDR2 YFSETQ. V trimming: 0 bases; J trimming: 8 bases; junction bases outside the gene matches: 10.